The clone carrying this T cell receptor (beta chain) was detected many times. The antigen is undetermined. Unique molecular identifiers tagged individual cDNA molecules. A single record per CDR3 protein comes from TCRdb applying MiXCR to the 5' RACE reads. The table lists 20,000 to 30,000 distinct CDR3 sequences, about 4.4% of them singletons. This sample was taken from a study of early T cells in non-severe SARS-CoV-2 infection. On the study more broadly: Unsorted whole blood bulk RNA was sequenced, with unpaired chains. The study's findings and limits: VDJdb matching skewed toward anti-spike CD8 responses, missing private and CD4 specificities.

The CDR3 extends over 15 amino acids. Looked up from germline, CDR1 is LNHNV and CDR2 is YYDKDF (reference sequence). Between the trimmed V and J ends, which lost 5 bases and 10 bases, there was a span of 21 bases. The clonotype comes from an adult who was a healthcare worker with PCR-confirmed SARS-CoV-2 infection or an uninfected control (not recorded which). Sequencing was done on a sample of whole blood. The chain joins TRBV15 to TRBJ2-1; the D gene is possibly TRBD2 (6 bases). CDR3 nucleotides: TGTGCCACCAGCCGGAGGACGGGGAGGTTCGAGGAGCAGTTCTTC. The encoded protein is CATSRRTGRFEEQFF.